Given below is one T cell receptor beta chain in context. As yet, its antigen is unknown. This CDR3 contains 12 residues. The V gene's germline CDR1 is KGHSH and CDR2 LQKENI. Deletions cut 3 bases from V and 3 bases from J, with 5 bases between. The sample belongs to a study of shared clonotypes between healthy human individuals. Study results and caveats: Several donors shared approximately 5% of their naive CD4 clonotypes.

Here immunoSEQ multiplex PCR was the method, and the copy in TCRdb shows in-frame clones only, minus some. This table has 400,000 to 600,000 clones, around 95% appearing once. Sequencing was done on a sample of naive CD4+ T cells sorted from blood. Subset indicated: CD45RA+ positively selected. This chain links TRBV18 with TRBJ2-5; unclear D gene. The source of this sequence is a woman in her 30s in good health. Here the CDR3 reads CASSPSKETQYF. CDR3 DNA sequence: TGTGCCAGCTCACCGAGTAAAGAGACCCAGTACTTC.